Listed below are T cell receptor beta chains from one sample, sequenced in a study of metastatic and nonmetastatic thyroid tumors. TCRdb re-called clones from the PCR reads using MiXCR. The repertoire holds tens of thousands of clones, with about 30% as singletons. Material for sequencing was blood. The origin of the receptors is a female donor with papillary thyroid cancer or a benign thyroid nodule (not recorded which). Some clones in this sample may be carry-over from other donors' samples. Each CDR3 is given with its conserved first and last residue. D genes are given only for firm matches. The size of a clone is reported for some rows only, either as once, few or many, or as a class for expanded clones.

V gene: TRBV4-2
clone size: -
D gene: -
J gene: TRBJ1-5
CDR3 protein: CASSQGGQYSNQPQHF
CDR3 DNA: TGTGCCAGCAGCCAAGGGGGGCAGTATAGCAATCAGCCCCAGCATTTT

V gene: TRBV11-2
clone size: -
D gene: -
J gene: TRBJ1-2
CDR3 protein: CASSPPGAYGGDGYTF
CDR3 DNA: TGTGCCAGCAGCCCTCCTGGGGCATATGGGGGGGATGGCTACACCTTC

V gene: TRBV11-1
clone size: -
D gene: TRBD1
J gene: TRBJ2-3
CDR3 protein: CASSRQGTPTDTQYF
CDR3 DNA: TGTGCCAGCAGCCGACAGGGAACTCCTACAGATACGCAGTATTTT

V gene: TRBV12-3/TRBV12-4
clone size: few
D gene: -
J gene: TRBJ2-7
CDR3 protein: CASSSRGEQYF
CDR3 DNA: TGTGCCAGCAGTTCGAGGGGCGAGCAGTACTTC

V gene: TRBV5-1
clone size: -
D gene: TRBD2
J gene: TRBJ2-3
CDR3 protein: CASSLGGSHHTDTQYF
CDR3 DNA: TGCGCCAGCAGCTTAGGCGGGAGCCACCACACAGATACGCAGTATTTT

V gene: TRBV5-1
clone size: -
D gene: TRBD1
J gene: TRBJ1-1
CDR3 protein: CASSPGTGVTEAFF
CDR3 DNA: TGCGCCAGCAGCCCCGGGACAGGGGTCACTGAAGCTTTCTTT

V gene: TRBV19
clone size: -
D gene: -
J gene: TRBJ2-7
CDR3 protein: CSSSIFIASAYEQYF
CDR3 DNA: TGTTCCAGTAGTATATTCATAGCGAGCGCCTACGAGCAGTACTTC

V gene: TRBV13
clone size: -
D gene: -
J gene: TRBJ2-1
CDR3 protein: CASSLGPNTINEQFF
CDR3 DNA: TGTGCCAGCAGCTTAGGCCCTAACACTATCAATGAGCAGTTCTTC

V gene: TRBV20-1
clone size: -
D gene: TRBD2
J gene: TRBJ2-1
CDR3 protein: CSARDPGLALYNEQFF
CDR3 DNA: TGCAGTGCTAGAGATCCGGGACTAGCCCTATATAATGAGCAGTTCTTC

V gene: TRBV27
clone size: few
D gene: -
J gene: TRBJ2-7
CDR3 protein: CASSRQAGEQYF
CDR3 DNA: TGTGCCAGCAGTAGACAGGCTGGAGAGCAGTACTTC

V gene: TRBV20-1
clone size: many
D gene: TRBD1
J gene: TRBJ1-1
CDR3 protein: CSARAQGQGAEAFF
CDR3 DNA: TGCAGTGCTAGAGCGCAGGGACAGGGCGCTGAAGCTTTCTTT

V gene: TRBV18
clone size: many
D gene: TRBD1
J gene: TRBJ2-7
CDR3 protein: CASSQIPPMTGGMNEQYF
CDR3 DNA: TGTGCCAGCTCACAAATACCCCCCATGACAGGGGGCATGAACGAGCAGTACTTC

V gene: TRBV20-1
clone size: -
D gene: TRBD2
J gene: TRBJ2-3
CDR3 protein: CSVWVGGGCTNTQYF
CDR3 DNA: TGCAGTGTATGGGTCGGCGGGGGGTGCACAAATACGCAGTATTTT

V gene: TRBV5-1
clone size: -
D gene: -
J gene: TRBJ1-1
CDR3 protein: CASSLVPGNTEAFF
CDR3 DNA: TGCGCCAGCAGCTTGGTACCGGGGAACACTGAAGCTTTCTTT

V gene: TRBV6-2/TRBV6-3
clone size: medium-sized
D gene: TRBD1
J gene: TRBJ1-2
CDR3 protein: CASSPIGTGANAHYGYTF
CDR3 DNA: TGTGCCAGCAGCCCCATCGGGACAGGGGCCAATGCTCACTATGGCTACACCTTC

V gene: TRBV15
clone size: many
D gene: -
J gene: TRBJ2-5
CDR3 protein: CATSPVAGETQYF
CDR3 DNA: TGTGCCACCAGCCCCGTGGCGGGGGAGACCCAGTACTTC

V gene: TRBV4-2
clone size: many
D gene: -
J gene: TRBJ2-1
CDR3 protein: CASSTLGGRGSNEQFF
CDR3 DNA: TGTGCCAGCAGCACCCTCGGGGGGAGGGGGTCGAATGAGCAGTTCTTC

V gene: TRBV20-1
clone size: -
D gene: -
J gene: TRBJ1-1
CDR3 protein: CSARHARDTEAFF
CDR3 DNA: TGCAGTGCTAGACACGCCAGGGACACTGAAGCTTTCTTT

V gene: TRBV19
clone size: -
D gene: TRBD2
J gene: TRBJ2-7
CDR3 protein: CASTSPTSGHYEQYF
CDR3 DNA: TGTGCCAGTACCTCACCGACTAGCGGTCACTACGAGCAGTACTTC

V gene: TRBV4-1
clone size: -
D gene: TRBD2
J gene: TRBJ2-7
CDR3 protein: CASSQALGRGRYEQYF
CDR3 DNA: TGCGCCAGCAGCCAAGCTTTGGGGCGGGGGAGGTACGAGCAGTACTTC

V gene: TRBV20-1
clone size: many
D gene: -
J gene: TRBJ1-1
CDR3 protein: CSATPGGSGWSEAFF
CDR3 DNA: TGCAGTGCTACCCCGGGAGGATCTGGATGGTCTGAAGCTTTCTTT

V gene: TRBV12-3/TRBV12-4
clone size: few
D gene: -
J gene: TRBJ2-2
CDR3 protein: CASRAQGSGELFF
CDR3 DNA: TGTGCCAGCAGGGCGCAGGGGTCAGGGGAGCTGTTTTTT

V gene: TRBV28
clone size: many
D gene: -
J gene: TRBJ1-2
CDR3 protein: CASSPTSRGYTF
CDR3 DNA: TGTGCCAGCAGTCCAACGTCCCGGGGCTACACCTTC

V gene: TRBV4-1
clone size: many
D gene: -
J gene: TRBJ1-6
CDR3 protein: CASSPRGWYNSPLHF
CDR3 DNA: TGCGCCAGCAGCCCTCGGGGATGGTATAATTCACCCCTCCACTTT

V gene: TRBV29-1
clone size: -
D gene: TRBD1
J gene: TRBJ2-7
CDR3 protein: CSVGDGRGYEQYF
CDR3 DNA: TGCAGCGTTGGGGATGGCAGGGGGTACGAGCAGTACTTC

V gene: TRBV2
clone size: many
D gene: TRBD1
J gene: TRBJ1-2
CDR3 protein: CASSRTGGYTF
CDR3 DNA: TGTGCCAGCAGTCGGACAGGAGGCTACACCTTC